Each of the 14 T cell receptor beta chains below was sequenced from the same sample in a study of T cell repertoires in cytomegalovirus infection. TCRdb passed the reads through MiXCR, listing each CDR3 protein once. The sample contains about 740,000 distinct CDR3 sequences, approximately 40% of which appear only once. Material: PBMCs. These receptors were collected from a human donor in good health (CMV status not recorded). Some clones in this sample may be carry-over from other donors' samples.

This clonotype has just a few counts. The chain recombines TRBV12-3 or TRBV12-4 with TRBJ2-5; D gene uncertain. The V end was cut by 9 bases, the J end by 7 bases, with 12 bases between. The CDR3 consists of 11 residues. The CDR3 nucleotides are TGTGCCAGTTCGACAACTGGGACCCAGTACTTC. Amino acids: CASSTTGTQYF.

This clonotype showed up just a few times. This chain links TRBV12-3 or TRBV12-4 with TRBJ1-1; D is unclear. The CDR3 is 14 amino acids. The ends were cut back, 4 bases at V and 0 bases at J, with 9 bases in the middle. CDR3 coding DNA: TGTGCCAGCAGTTCCAGGATGATGAACACTGAAGCTTTCTTT. Translating it yields CASSSRMMNTEAFF.

V is TRBV5-1 and J is TRBJ2-5, with 8 bases lining up with TRBD2. From germline, CDR1 is SGHRS and CDR2 YFSETQ. This CDR3 region has 15 residues. V lost 1 base and J lost 5; bases outside the gene matches: 7. CDR3 DNA: TGCGCCAGCAGCTTGATGACTAGCGATAAGGAGACCCAGTACTTC. Residues: CASSLMTSDKETQYF.

This rearrangement joins TRBV6-4 to TRBJ2-3, with 7 bases aligning to TRBD2. Germline V gives CDR1 MRHNA, CDR2 SNTAGT. The CDR3 is 16 amino acids. Trimming at V came to 3 bases and at J to 6 bases, leaving 12 bases not matched to a gene. The CDR3 sequence: CASSESPSGTPDTQYF. The CDR3 nucleotides are TGTGCCAGCAGTGAATCGCCGAGCGGGACCCCGGATACGCAGTATTTT.

This clonotype has more than one count but fewer than ten. The chain couples TRBV2 to TRBJ2-7; D unclear. The length of the CDR3 is 14 residues. V lost 8 bases and J 3 bases, leaving 17 bases between the germline ends. Germline CDR1 SNHLY, CDR2 FYNNEI. CDR3: CASLFGEADYEQYF. The CDR3 DNA is TGTGCCAGCCTTTTCGGAGAGGCCGACTACGAGCAGTACTTC.

The rearrangement uses TRBV7-2 and TRBJ2-1; 8 nucleotides align to TRBD2. The CDR3 loop spans 17 amino acids. V was clipped by 3 bases and J by 2 bases; unmatched bases: 9. Germline V lookup: CDR1 SGHTA, CDR2 FQGNSA. The CDR3 DNA sequence: TGTGCCAGCAGCTTGGAACTAGCGGTAGGGGCCTACAATGAGCAGTTCTTC. Its protein is CASSLELAVGAYNEQFF.

The chain carries TRBV7-9 and TRBJ1-1; D gene ambiguous. Germline V gene data show CDR1 as SEHNR and CDR2 as FQNEAQ (reference sequence). Trimming removed 5 bases at V and 1 base at J, with 14 bases between. This CDR3 is 15 amino acids long. The CDR3 loop reads CASSPQLIRNTEAFF. The CDR3 nucleotides read TGTGCCAGCAGCCCACAGCTTATTAGGAACACTGAAGCTTTCTTT.

The rearrangement uses TRBV7-9 and TRBJ2-1; 7 bases agree with TRBD2. Germline CDR1 SEHNR, CDR2 FQNEAQ (reference sequence). V shed 4 bases, J shed 7 bases, and the junction held 13 bases outside the gene matches. The CDR3 is 16 amino acids. The CDR3 region has the DNA TGTGCCAGCAGCTCCCAGGGAGGGAGAAAATTAAATGAGCAGTTCTTC. Protein sequence: CASSSQGGRKLNEQFF.

This clonotype came up a few times. This chain links TRBV5-3 with TRBJ1-6; D ambiguous. TRBV5-3 is flagged as an ORF with uncertain function. The V end was cut by 8 bases, the J end by 2 bases, with 8 bases between. There are 13 residues in the CDR3. The CDR3 loop is CASSRTYNSPLHF. CDR3 bases: TGTGCCAGCAGCCGTACCTATAATTCACCCCTCCACTTT.

This clonotype was found many times. The chain recombines TRBV6-1 with TRBJ2-1, with TRBD2 matching 9 bases. Germline V gives CDR1 MNHNS, CDR2 SASEGT. After removal of 4 bases from V and 6 bases from J, the junction contained 7 bases not matched to a gene. This CDR3 region has 15 residues. CDR3 residues: CASSVVAGESNEQFF. DNA of the CDR3: TGTGCCAGCAGTGTAGTAGCGGGAGAGAGCAATGAGCAGTTCTTC.

A few counts support this clonotype. V usage is TRBV20-1 and J usage is TRBJ2-4; unclear D gene. The CDR3 length is 12 residues. Germline V gene sequence: CDR1 DFQATT, CDR2 SNEGSKA (reference sequence). V lost 8 bases, J lost 7 bases, and 15 bases lay in between. The CDR3 DNA sequence: TGCAGTACCGGGCCTTCCCCGAACATTCAGTACTTC. Its protein is CSTGPSPNIQYF.

Only a few counts were recorded for this clonotype. J is TRBJ1-2 and V is TRBV27, with TRBD1 matching over 8 bases. This CDR3 spans 16 amino acids. CDR1 MNHEY and CDR2 SMNVEV come from the germline V gene (reference sequence). Unmatched junction bases numbered 8, after V lost 3 bases and J lost 2 bases. CDR3: CASSFGGTGRNYGYTF. CDR3 nucleotides: TGTGCCAGCAGTTTCGGCGGGACAGGCAGAAACTATGGCTACACCTTC.

This clonotype has more than one count but fewer than ten. In DNA, the CDR3 is TGTGCCAGCAGCCACTGGGGTCGCGGCGAAAAACTGTTTTTT. As protein: CASSHWGRGEKLFF. The gene calls are TRBV7-8 and TRBJ1-4; D not certain. V was cut by 5 bases and J by 8 bases, with 15 bases left in between. The CDR3 contains 14 residues. Looked up from germline, CDR1 is SGHVS and CDR2 is FQNEAQ.

This rearrangement joins TRBV6-1 to TRBJ2-3; D unclear. This CDR3 comprises 12 residues. V lost 5 bases and J lost 4, with 7 bases in between. The germline gives CDR1 MNHNS, CDR2 SASEGT. CDR3 protein: CASSSQSDTQYF. CDR3 bases: TGTGCCAGCAGTTCCCAGTCAGATACGCAGTATTTT.